These T cell receptor beta chains were read from a single sample in a study of CD8+CD57+ T cells in acquired aplastic anemia. TCRdb used MiXCR to reprocess the reads, holding one entry per CDR3 protein. This sample has around 68,000 distinct CDR3 sequences; around 50% occur once, and the top ten carry around 8.8%. Source material: sorted CD4+, CD8+, or CD8+CD57+ T cells (not recorded which) from PBMCs. Receptor source: a human donor in good health, serving as a control. Both conserved end residues are part of each CDR3. The D gene is left open where the match is weak. Where a row states a size, it is once, few, many or the class of an expanded clone; other rows omit it.

TRBJ2-3,TRBD2,TRBV20-1,15,.,TGCAGTGCTAGATCCATAGCGGGGCCCACAGATACGCAGTATTTT,CSARSIAGPTDTQYF
TRBJ2-7,TRBD1,TRBV4-1,14,many,TGCGCCAGCAGCCAAGAGACAGGGGGCGACGAGCAGTACTTC,CASSQETGGDEQYF
TRBJ1-1,TRBD1,TRBV7-2,13,few,TGTGCCAGCAGCACAGGGGTGAACACTGAAGCTTTCTTT,CASSTGVNTEAFF
TRBJ2-2,TRBD2,TRBV15,19,.,TGTGCCACCAGCAGTGATGCTGCGGGAGAAAGGCCCAGCACCGGGGAGCTGTTTTTT,CATSSDAAGERPSTGELFF
TRBJ1-5,TRBD1,TRBV9,16,.,TGTGCCAGCAGCGTAGGGGGGACAGGGTGGGATCAGCCCCAGCATTTT,CASSVGGTGWDQPQHF
TRBJ2-3,.,TRBV2,19,.,TGTGCCAGCAGTGAAGCGGAAGATTACACAGGGGCGGGGACAGATACGCAGTATTTT,CASSEAEDYTGAGTDTQYF
TRBJ2-1,TRBD1,TRBV9,14,.,TGTGCCAGCAGCTTAGGGACAGGGCTGAATGAGCAGTTCTTC,CASSLGTGLNEQFF
TRBJ2-1,TRBD2,TRBV5-1,16,many,TGCGCCAGCAGCTGGTATTCGACTAGCGGGAGTTCTGAGCAGTTCTTC,CASSWYSTSGSSEQFF
TRBJ1-4,.,TRBV7-2,13,.,TGTGCCAGCAGCTTGTCACAAAATGAAAAACTGTTTTTT,CASSLSQNEKLFF
TRBJ2-7,.,TRBV25-1,16,.,TGTGCCAGCAGTCCCAGGTGGGAGGACAGCTCCTACGAGCAGTACTTC,CASSPRWEDSSYEQYF
TRBJ2-5,.,TRBV4-1,13,many,TGCGCCAGCAGCCAAGTAGTTCAAGAGACCCAGTACTTC,CASSQVVQETQYF
TRBJ2-7,.,TRBV14,14,.,TGTGCCAGCAGCCAAGCCGTTAGGGCCTACGAGCAGTACTTC,CASSQAVRAYEQYF
TRBJ2-5,.,TRBV7-2,16,.,TGTGCCAGCAGCTTGGGAGTGGTCAGGAGACAAGAGACCCAGTACTTC,CASSLGVVRRQETQYF
TRBJ2-7,TRBD1,TRBV19,14,medium-sized,TGTGCCAGTAGTTGGGGGACAGTATCCTACGAGCAGTACTTC,CASSWGTVSYEQYF
TRBJ2-3,TRBD2,TRBV7-3,18,.,TGTGCCAGCAGCTTAAGGATCCTAGCGGGGGGTAGCACAGATACGCAGTATTTT,CASSLRILAGGSTDTQYF
TRBJ2-2,.,TRBV24-1,14,.,TGTGCCACCAGTGATCGAACAGCCACCGGGGAGCTGTTTTTT,CATSDRTATGELFF
TRBJ1-5,.,TRBV7-2,13,.,TGTGCCAGCAGCTTAAACGAGGGCCAGCCCCAGCATTTT,CASSLNEGQPQHF
TRBJ1-1,.,TRBV2,13,.,TGTGCCAGCAGTGAACAGCAGAACACTGAAGCTTTCTTT,CASSEQQNTEAFF
TRBJ1-5,.,TRBV4-1,14,many,TGCGCCAGCAGCCAAGAACAAACGAATCAGCCCCAGCATTTT,CASSQEQTNQPQHF
TRBJ1-1,.,TRBV27,11,many,TGTGCCAGCAGTGAGGGGGTTGAAGCTTTCTTT,CASSEGVEAFF
TRBJ1-1,.,TRBV13,15,many,TGTGCCAGCAGCACCCTCCGGGCGAGGGACACTGAAGCTTTCTTT,CASSTLRARDTEAFF
TRBJ2-5,TRBD2,TRBV20-1,16,.,TGCAGTGCTAGTGGGGTAACTAGCGGGGGGGTGGAGACCCAGTACTTC,CSASGVTSGGVETQYF
TRBJ2-1,TRBD2,TRBV6-5,13,many,TGTGCCAGCAGCGGCCTAGCGGGAGGCGAGCAGTTCTTC,CASSGLAGGEQFF
TRBJ1-1,.,TRBV27,12,few,TGTGTCAGCAGTCTTATGGGCAGGGCAGCTTTCTTT,CVSSLMGRAAFF
TRBJ2-1,TRBD2,TRBV9,19,.,TGTGCCAGCAGCGTAGGACTAGCGGGGGCTACGAGCTCCTACAATGAGCAGTTCTTC,CASSVGLAGATSSYNEQFF
TRBJ2-1,TRBD1,TRBV11-2,17,.,TGTGCCAGCAGTTTATTCTGGGACAGGGAAGTCTACAATGAGCAGTTCTTC,CASSLFWDREVYNEQFF
TRBJ2-7,.,TRBV25-1,19,.,TGTGCCAGCAGTGGGGGGGGCAGGGTGTCACGGAAGAGCTCCTACGAGCAGTACTTC,CASSGGGRVSRKSSYEQYF
TRBJ1-1,TRBD1,TRBV3-1,15,many,TGTGCCAGCAGCCAACCGGACAGGGGGAGGACTGAAGCTTTCTTT,CASSQPDRGRTEAFF
TRBJ2-1,TRBD2,TRBV19,21,.,TGTGCCAGTAGTATTACTCGCGGGGGTACTAGCGGGAGGGCCTGGTACAATGAGCAGTTCTTC,CASSITRGGTSGRAWYNEQFF
TRBJ1-1,.,TRBV29-1,11,once,TGCAGCGTTGAAGACCCAGGAGGAGCTTTCTTT,CSVEDPGGAFF
TRBJ2-3,.,TRBV2,12,once,TGTGCCAGCAGAAATACGGTGGATACGCAGTATTTT,CASRNTVDTQYF
TRBJ2-1,.,TRBV15,16,.,TGTGCCACCAGCCGATTGACGGGGCAGATTAACAATGAGCAGTTCTTC,CATSRLTGQINNEQFF
TRBJ1-2,TRBD1,TRBV6-5,16,once,TGTGCCAGCAGTTACGGGCAGGGGGCTACTAACTATGGCTACACCTTC,CASSYGQGATNYGYTF
TRBJ1-2,.,TRBV7-9,15,.,TGTGCCAGCAGCACGCTCTCCCGGGACCACTATGGTTACGCCTTC,CASSTLSRDHYGYAF
TRBJ2-1,TRBD2,TRBV5-1,16,.,TGCGCCAGCAGCCCGACTAGCGGGAGATCTTACAATGAGCAGTTCTTC,CASSPTSGRSYNEQFF
TRBJ2-2,.,TRBV27,12,.,TGTGCCAGCAGACGAGCTACCGGGGAGCTGTTTTTT,CASRRATGELFF
TRBJ2-1,.,TRBV12-5,17,many,TGTGCTAGTGGTTTGGTACTGAAGGGAACGGATGGCGATGAGCAGTTCTTC,CASGLVLKGTDGDEQFF
TRBJ1-1,.,TRBV10-1,13,.,TGCGCCAGCAGTGATATTCTGAACACTGAAGCTTTCTTT,CASSDILNTEAFF
TRBJ2-1,.,TRBV9,10,many,TGTGCCAGCAGCGGAAAAGAGCAGTTCTTC,CASSGKEQFF
TRBJ1-1,.,TRBV7-6,12,.,TGTGCCAGCAGCTTAGTCCCGGGGGAGGCTTTCTTT,CASSLVPGEAFF
TRBJ2-3,.,TRBV20-1,15,.,TGCAGTGCTGGAGATCTATACAGAGATAAGGCTACGCGGTATTTT,CSAGDLYRDKATRYF
TRBJ2-7,TRBD2,TRBV20-1,14,.,TGCAGTGCTAGGCGGGGCGGGGGCTCCTACGAGCAGTACTTC,CSARRGGGSYEQYF
TRBJ2-7,.,TRBV11-2,14,many,TGTGCCAGCAGCTTACCTTGGCGGGACGGCGAGCAGTACTTC,CASSLPWRDGEQYF
TRBJ2-7,.,TRBV7-7,13,.,TGTGCCAGCAGCTTAGAGCGGAACTACGAGCAGTACTTC,CASSLERNYEQYF
TRBJ2-5,.,TRBV25-1,14,.,TGTGCCAGCAGTGAACGTCGGACAAAAGAGACCCAGTACTTC,CASSERRTKETQYF
TRBJ2-1,TRBD2,TRBV24-1,15,.,TGTGCCACCTCCGGGGGACTAGTTAAAGAAAATGAGCAGTTCTTC,CATSGGLVKENEQFF
TRBJ1-1,TRBD1,TRBV7-9,15,.,TGTGCCAGCAGCTTGGGGGACAGGGTGTGTACTGAAGCTTTCTTT,CASSLGDRVCTEAFF
TRBJ2-3,TRBD1,TRBV14,17,.,TGTGCCAGCAGCCAAGTCCGAGGGGGCTCCGGCACAGATACGCAGTATTTT,CASSQVRGGSGTDTQYF
TRBJ2-7,TRBD1,TRBV19,15,few,TGTGCCAGTAGTCCAGGGACAGGGGCAACCTACGAGCAGTACTTC,CASSPGTGATYEQYF
TRBJ1-5,TRBD1,TRBV6-2/TRBV6-3,14,.,TGTGCCAGCAGTCCCGACAGGGCAAATCAGCCCCAGCATTTT,CASSPDRANQPQHF
TRBJ1-6,TRBD1,TRBV10-2,13,.,TGCGCCAGCAGGACAGGGGTTAATTCACCCCTCCACTTT,CASRTGVNSPLHF
TRBJ2-7,.,TRBV7-9,15,.,TGTGCCAGCAGCCCAGGACTGTGGTCTACCTACGAGCAGTACTTC,CASSPGLWSTYEQYF
TRBJ2-7,TRBD1,TRBV9,14,.,TGTGCCAGCAGCTTCCGACAGGGCCCTTACGAGCAGTACTTC,CASSFRQGPYEQYF
TRBJ1-5,TRBD1,TRBV12-3/TRBV12-4,18,once,TGTGCCAGCAGGCTAGGACAGGGAGGGCTTGGAAGCAATCAGCCCCAGCATTTT,CASRLGQGGLGSNQPQHF
TRBJ1-1,.,TRBV28,15,.,TGTGCCAGCAGTTTATTTCTCGGGCCAAACACTGAAGCTTTCTTT,CASSLFLGPNTEAFF